The entry below describes one TCR beta chain. Its antigen is still unknown. These data originate in a study of blood T cells in healthy people across ages. The wider study: Template-switching capture recovered about one barcoded beta molecule per two T cells.

Findings of the study overall: A greater number of naive CD4+ cells and higher diversity distinguished long-lived donors from aged donors.

The authors ran a second PCR of roughly 6 to 12 cycles using a sample-barcoded 5' primer and a J-beta primer mix. With 12 random nucleotides, a template-switch adaptor tagged each individual cDNA molecule. TCRdb re-called the 5' RACE reads with MiXCR, one entry per CDR3 protein. The table records about 900,000 distinct CDR3 sequences, 45% to 50% of them present only once. The clonotype originates from a man aged 25-45 years in good health. Sequencing input: blood.

CDR3 bases: TGTGCCAGCAGCTTCGGGACAGGGCTCAGGGAGACCCAGTACTTC. As protein: CASSFGTGLRETQYF. The V call is TRBV7-8, the J call TRBJ2-7; TRBD1 agrees at 9 bases. The last part of the DNA fits TRBJ2-5 better; the J call may be wrong. The length of the CDR3 is 15 residues. In germline, CDR1 is SGHVS, CDR2 FQNEAQ.